A single TCR beta chain is shown here with its context. Its target is unknown. Sequencing used cDNA as its template, made by extracting RNA and reverse transcribing it. TCRdb keeps only in-frame clones here, not all; method: immunoSEQ multiplex PCR. The table includes 170,000 or so clones, roughly 50% detected once. As to treatment: oral pan-JAK inhibitor, 5-10 mg twice daily. PBMCs provided sorted CD4+ and CD8+ T cells. These data originate in a study of CD8+ T cells in alopecia areata. Per germline, CDR1 MNHEY and CDR2 SMNVEV (reference sequence). The CDR3 extends over 13 amino acids. The V end lost 4 bases, the J end lost 3 bases, and 7 bases lay between the germline ends. Notes on the study in general: A great number of expanded lesional clones endured in scalp and blood during tofacitinib. Within the top 100, expanded CD8+ clones significantly decreased with tofacitinib, as did scalp clonality.

This sequence originates from a human donor with alopecia areata. The material sequenced was CD8+ T cells sorted from blood, taken at week 24, from a patient treated with tofacitinib. The chain recombines TRBV27 with TRBJ1-5, with D uncertain. CDR3 protein: CASSSSHNQPQHF. The DNA for the CDR3 is TGTGCCAGCAGTTCCAGCCACAATCAGCCCCAGCATTTT.